Sequencing of this T cell receptor (beta chain) was carried out in a study of CD8 T cells in ankylosing spondylitis. Findings and limits, study-wide: Relatively scarce in peripheral blood, disease-linked clones were CD8+. Researchers reportedly found disease-linked clones significantly enriched in matched ankylosing spondylitis synovial fluid. A motif of 8 or 9 highly homologous TCR beta variants was seen as apparently characteristic of ankylosing spondylitis blood.

This clonotype has at least ten counts. Its antigen is not identified. TCRdb itself ran the 5' RACE reads through MiXCR, one entry per CDR3 protein. Counted here are about 200,000 distinct CDR3 sequences, just under 7.5% occurring once; the ten biggest clones make up 11% to 15%. Losses at the gene ends were 1 base for V and 4 bases for J; bases not matched to a gene: 5. In germline, CDR1 is SEHNR, CDR2 FQNEAQ (reference sequence). This CDR3 is 15 amino acids long. The V gene is TRBV7-9, the J gene TRBJ2-5; 8 nucleotides align to TRBD2. This sequence was found in a male donor with ankylosing spondylitis. The material sequenced was blood, either unsorted or a sorted T cell fraction (not recorded which). The CDR3 loop is CASSLGIAGGETQYF. CDR3 sequence (DNA): TGTGCCAGCAGCTTAGGGATTGCGGGAGGAGAGACCCAGTACTTC.